This T cell receptor beta chain was captured by sequencing in a study of blood T cell repertoires in COVID-19 (dated by TCRdb to about 2020). In the study overall: Samples from collaborators originated in the United States, Italy and Spain and spanned both the acute and convalescent phases of COVID-19. The material from the prospective study consisted of cDNA or gDNA derived from T cells, B-cell-depleted T cells, or PBMCs. The dataset comprised deeply sampled blood TCRbeta repertoires from subjects exposed to, actively infected with, or recovered from COVID-19. The repertoires were released in a freely available public database intended as a resource for research on the immune response to SARS-CoV-2. Samples came from the ongoing ImmuneRACE study (first 160 participants) plus 1,254 subjects from 6 global collaborators. Nearly every sample came with metadata listing a de-identified subject ID, COVID-19 status, age in years and sex. HLA class I and class II types, where available, came from metadata supplied by the sample provider rather than from assay-based typing. The research as a whole found: Clinical and demographic metadata were provided uncurated, with the amount varying by source and participant.

Comment on this clone: Its antigen has not been determined. No much larger clone is present one base from it, and per-base qualities are unavailable.

Participants in the prospective study were aged roughly 18 to 89 years, lived in 20 to 25 United States geographic areas, and enrolled through a virtual design. To assign participants to cohorts, the prospective study relied on clinical history that participants themselves reported in a screening survey and a study questionnaire. Each participant in the prospective study had whole blood, serum and a nasopharyngeal or oropharyngeal swab collected by mobile phlebotomists. Additional blood draws and questionnaires over an approximately 2-month period could optionally be provided by prospective study participants. Prospective study blood samples were shipped either frozen or at room temperature before DNA extraction. Counted from cysteine to phenylalanine, this CDR3 has 15 amino acids. Only CDR3 DNA remains: 45 bases, in frame from the first base. The junction shows trimming of 1 base on V and 8 bases on J, plus 15 bases between the germline ends. In the germline V gene (reference sequence), CDR1 corresponds to SGHNT and CDR2 to YYREEE.

TCRbeta CDR3 regions were amplified from genomic DNA using the immunoSEQ Assay, a bias-controlled multiplex PCR. Turning to the authors' computational methods: Within the assay, amplification of reference gene primers was used to estimate how many nucleated cells each sample contained. Sequence reads were collapsed and filtered to measure the absolute abundance of every unique TCRbeta CDR3 rearrangement. Productive Simpson clonality was computed per sample as the square root of Simpson's diversity index over productive rearrangements. What TCRdb holds here is the immuneACCESS table cut down to in-frame rearrangements. Part of the clones is not present; checked against another copy, under half of the missing clones reflect an unresolved V gene, and the others are unexplained. From that table come the V and J calls and clone size; the DNA was used to work out D and trimming. The sample has around 250,000 clones on record, about 80% of them singletons. The ten largest clones represent roughly 4% of the sample.

Sequencing input: PBMCs or T cells enriched from blood (not recorded which). The receptor comes from a man under 40 with acute COVID-19. The chain is made from TRBV5-4 and TRBJ2-2; D gene: possibly TRBD1, on 6 matching bases. The CDR3 protein sequence reads: CASSLRPGEEGELFF. At the DNA level, the sequence is TGTGCCAGCAGCTTGCGGCCAGGGGAAGAGGGGGAGCTGTTTTTT.